This TCR beta chain was identified during a study of T cells in Graves' hyperthyroidism and ophthalmopathy. Across the whole study: Blood from the periphery was taken at initial diagnosis, before any treatment.

It was RNA transcripts that yielded the amplified TCR beta CDR3 regions. The study used the HTBI primer set for a first-round RT-PCR of the TCR CDR3. TCRdb re-derived calls from the multiplex PCR reads in MiXCR, one entry per CDR3 protein. The data hold more than 500,000 distinct CDR3 sequences, with approximately 16% observed a single time. This clonotype has ten or more counts. Its antigen is not known. Points from the study as a whole: The blood repertoire included most of the expanded thyroid clonotypes above 0.001.

Extraction of PBMCs used 8.5 to 10 ml of fresh peripheral blood. The germline V gene encodes CDR1 SGHRS and CDR2 YFSETQ. V gave up 4 bases and J gave up 5 bases, with 15 bases separating them. The CDR3 has 14 amino acids. The sequence was collected from a woman aged 25 to 39 with Graves' ophthalmopathy. V usage is TRBV5-1 and J usage is TRBJ1-1; D is unresolved. The sample consisted of blood. Here the CDR3 reads CASSNWEMGTEAFF. The CDR3 DNA is TGCGCCAGCAGCAACTGGGAAATGGGGACTGAAGCTTTCTTT. The whole variable domain, filled in from reference TRBV5-1 and TRBJ1-1, reads KAGVTQTPRYLIKTRGQQVTLSCSPISGHRSVSWYQQTPGQGLQFLFEYFSETQRNKGNFPGRFSGRQFSNSRSEMNVSTLELGDSALYLCASSNWEMGTEAFFGQGTRLTVV.